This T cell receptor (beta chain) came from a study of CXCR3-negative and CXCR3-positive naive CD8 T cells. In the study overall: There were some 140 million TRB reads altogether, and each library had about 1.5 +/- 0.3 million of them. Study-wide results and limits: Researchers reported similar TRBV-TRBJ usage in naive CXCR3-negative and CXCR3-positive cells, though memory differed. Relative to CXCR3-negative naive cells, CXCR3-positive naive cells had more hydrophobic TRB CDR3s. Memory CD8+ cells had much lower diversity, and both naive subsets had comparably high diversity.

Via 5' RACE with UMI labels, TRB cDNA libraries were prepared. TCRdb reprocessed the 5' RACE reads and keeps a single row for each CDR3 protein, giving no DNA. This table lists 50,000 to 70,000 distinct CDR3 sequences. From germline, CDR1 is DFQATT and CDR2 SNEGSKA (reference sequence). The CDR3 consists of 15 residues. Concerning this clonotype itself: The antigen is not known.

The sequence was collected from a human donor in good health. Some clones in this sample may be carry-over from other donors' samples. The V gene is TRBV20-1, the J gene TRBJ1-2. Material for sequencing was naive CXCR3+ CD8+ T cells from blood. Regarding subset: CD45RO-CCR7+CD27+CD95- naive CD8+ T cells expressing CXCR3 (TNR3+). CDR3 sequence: CSARERRTENYGYTF.